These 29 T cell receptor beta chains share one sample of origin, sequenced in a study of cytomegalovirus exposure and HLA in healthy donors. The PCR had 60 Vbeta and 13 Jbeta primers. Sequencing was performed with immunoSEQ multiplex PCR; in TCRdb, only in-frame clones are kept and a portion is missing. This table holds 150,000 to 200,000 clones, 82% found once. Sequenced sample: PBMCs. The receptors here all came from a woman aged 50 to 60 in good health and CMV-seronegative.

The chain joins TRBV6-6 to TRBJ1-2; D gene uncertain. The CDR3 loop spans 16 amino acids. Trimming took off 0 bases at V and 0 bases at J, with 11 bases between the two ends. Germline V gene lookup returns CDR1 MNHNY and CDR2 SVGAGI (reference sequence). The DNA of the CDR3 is TGTGCCAGCAGTTACTCCATACGGGGTTCTAACTATGGCTACACCTTC. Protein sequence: CASSYSIRGSNYGYTF.

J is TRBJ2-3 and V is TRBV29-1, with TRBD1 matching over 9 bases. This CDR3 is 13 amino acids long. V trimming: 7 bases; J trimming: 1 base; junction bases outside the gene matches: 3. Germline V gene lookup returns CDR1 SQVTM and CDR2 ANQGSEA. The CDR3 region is CSGDRAGTDTQYF. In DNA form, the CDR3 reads TGCAGCGGGGACAGGGCAGGCACAGATACGCAGTATTTT.

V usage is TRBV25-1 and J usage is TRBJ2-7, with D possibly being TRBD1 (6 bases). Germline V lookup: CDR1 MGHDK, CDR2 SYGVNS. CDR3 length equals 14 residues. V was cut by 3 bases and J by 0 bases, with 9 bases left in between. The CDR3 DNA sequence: TGTGCCAGCAGTGAGGGGACAAGCTCCTACGAGCAGTACTTC. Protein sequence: CASSEGTSSYEQYF.

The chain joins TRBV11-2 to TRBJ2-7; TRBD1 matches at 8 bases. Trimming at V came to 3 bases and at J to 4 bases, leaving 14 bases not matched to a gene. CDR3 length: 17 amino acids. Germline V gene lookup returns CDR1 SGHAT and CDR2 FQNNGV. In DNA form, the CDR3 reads TGTGCCAGCAGCTTGTGGGACAGGAGTACCCCATCTTACGAGCAGTACTTC. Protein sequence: CASSLWDRSTPSYEQYF.

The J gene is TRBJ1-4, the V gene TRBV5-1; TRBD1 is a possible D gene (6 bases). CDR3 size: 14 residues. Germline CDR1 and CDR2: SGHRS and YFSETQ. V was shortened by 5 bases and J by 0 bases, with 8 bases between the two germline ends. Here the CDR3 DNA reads TGCGCCAGCAGATCAGGGGCAACTAATGAAAAACTGTTTTTT. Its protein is CASRSGATNEKLFF.

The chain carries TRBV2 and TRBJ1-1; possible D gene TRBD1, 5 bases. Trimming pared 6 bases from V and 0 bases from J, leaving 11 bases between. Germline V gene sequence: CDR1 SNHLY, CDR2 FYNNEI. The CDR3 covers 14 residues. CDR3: CASRDTLMNTEAFF. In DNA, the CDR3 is TGTGCCAGCAGGGACACCCTCATGAACACTGAAGCTTTCTTT.

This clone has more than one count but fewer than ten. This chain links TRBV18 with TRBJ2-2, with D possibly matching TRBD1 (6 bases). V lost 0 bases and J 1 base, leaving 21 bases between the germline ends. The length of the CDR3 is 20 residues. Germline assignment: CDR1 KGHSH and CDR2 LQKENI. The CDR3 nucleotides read TGTGCCAGCTCACCACCTTTTAAGGACAGCTCGGTACTGAACACCGGGGAGCTGTTTTTT. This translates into CASSPPFKDSSVLNTGELFF.

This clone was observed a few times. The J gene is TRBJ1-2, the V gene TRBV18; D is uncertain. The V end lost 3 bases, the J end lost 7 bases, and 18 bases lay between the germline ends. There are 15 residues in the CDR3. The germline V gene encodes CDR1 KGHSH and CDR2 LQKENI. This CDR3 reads CASSPNGRTTSGYTF. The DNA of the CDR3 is TGTGCCAGCTCACCTAACGGACGGACGACTAGTGGCTACACCTTC.

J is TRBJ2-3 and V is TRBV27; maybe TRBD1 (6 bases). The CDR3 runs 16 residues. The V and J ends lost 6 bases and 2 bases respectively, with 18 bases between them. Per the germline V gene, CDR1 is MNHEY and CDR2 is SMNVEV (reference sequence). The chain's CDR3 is CASSSKSQGYTDTQYF. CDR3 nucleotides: TGTGCCAGCAGCTCCAAGTCACAGGGATACACAGATACGCAGTATTTT.

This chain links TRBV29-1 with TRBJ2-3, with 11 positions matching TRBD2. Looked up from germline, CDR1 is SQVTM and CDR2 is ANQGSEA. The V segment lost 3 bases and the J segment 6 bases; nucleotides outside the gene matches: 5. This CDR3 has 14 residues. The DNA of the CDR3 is TGCAGCGTTGATGTAGCGGGGGGGTTCGATACGCAGTATTTT. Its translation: CSVDVAGGFDTQYF.

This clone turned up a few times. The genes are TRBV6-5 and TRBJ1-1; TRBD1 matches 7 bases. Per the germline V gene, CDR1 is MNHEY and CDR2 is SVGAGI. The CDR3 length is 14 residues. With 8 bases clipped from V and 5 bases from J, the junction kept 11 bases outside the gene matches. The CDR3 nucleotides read TGTGCCAGCGGTCCGGGAGGGGGCGGGACTGAAGCTTTCTTT. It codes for CASGPGGGGTEAFF.

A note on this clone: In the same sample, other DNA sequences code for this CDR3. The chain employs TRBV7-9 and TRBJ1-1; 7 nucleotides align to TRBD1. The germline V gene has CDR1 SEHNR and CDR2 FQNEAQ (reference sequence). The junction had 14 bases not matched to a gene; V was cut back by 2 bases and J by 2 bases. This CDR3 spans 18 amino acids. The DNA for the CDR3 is TGTGCCAGCAGCTTAAGGGGGCACGGGAGAGGGGGAAACACTGAAGCTTTCTTT. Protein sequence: CASSLRGHGRGGNTEAFF.

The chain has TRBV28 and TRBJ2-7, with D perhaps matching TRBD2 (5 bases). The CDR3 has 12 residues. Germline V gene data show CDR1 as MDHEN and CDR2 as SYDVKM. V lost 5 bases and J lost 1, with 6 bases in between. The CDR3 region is CASSTGSYEQYF. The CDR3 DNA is TGTGCCAGCAGTACGGGATCCTACGAGCAGTACTTC.

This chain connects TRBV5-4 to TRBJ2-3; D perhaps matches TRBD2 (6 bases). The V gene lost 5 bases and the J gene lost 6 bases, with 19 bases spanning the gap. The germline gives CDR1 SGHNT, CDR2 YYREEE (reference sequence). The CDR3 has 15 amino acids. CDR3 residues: CASSPAEGVFDTQYF. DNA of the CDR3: TGTGCCAGCAGTCCCGCGGAGGGTGTCTTTGATACGCAGTATTTT.

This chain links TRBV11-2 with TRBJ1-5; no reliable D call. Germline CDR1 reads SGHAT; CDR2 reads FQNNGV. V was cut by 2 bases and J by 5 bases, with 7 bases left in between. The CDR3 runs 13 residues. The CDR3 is CASSLSRDQPQHF. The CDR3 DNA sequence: TGTGCCAGCAGCTTATCGAGGGATCAGCCCCAGCATTTT.

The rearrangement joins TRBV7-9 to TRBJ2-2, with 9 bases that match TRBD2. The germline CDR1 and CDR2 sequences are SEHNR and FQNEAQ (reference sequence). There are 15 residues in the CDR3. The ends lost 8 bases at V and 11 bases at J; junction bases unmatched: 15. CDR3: CASAGASGAPVELFF. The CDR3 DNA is TGTGCCAGCGCCGGGGCTAGCGGGGCCCCGGTTGAGCTGTTTTTT.

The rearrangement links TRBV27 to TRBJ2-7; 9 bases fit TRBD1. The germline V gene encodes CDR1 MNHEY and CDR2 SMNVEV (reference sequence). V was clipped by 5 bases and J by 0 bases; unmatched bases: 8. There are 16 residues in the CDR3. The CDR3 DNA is TGTGCCAGCAGTCGTCCCGGACAGGGGAGCTCCTACGAGCAGTACTTC. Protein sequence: CASSRPGQGSSYEQYF.

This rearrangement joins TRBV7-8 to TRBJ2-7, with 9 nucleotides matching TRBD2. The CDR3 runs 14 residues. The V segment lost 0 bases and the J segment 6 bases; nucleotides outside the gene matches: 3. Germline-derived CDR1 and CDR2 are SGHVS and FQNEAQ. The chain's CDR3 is CASSLAGGGGEQYF. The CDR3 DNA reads TGTGCCAGCAGCTTAGCGGGCGGGGGGGGCGAGCAGTACTTC.

CDR3 sequence: CASSPRTSSVTEQYF. The CDR3 bases are TGTGCCAGCAGCCCACGGACTAGCTCGGTTACCGAGCAGTACTTC. The chain uses TRBV9 and TRBJ2-5, with 8 bases aligning to TRBD2. Near its end, the DNA agrees better with TRBJ2-7, so the J call may be wrong. The CDR3 is 15 residues long. Germline assignment: CDR1 SGDLS and CDR2 YYNGEE.

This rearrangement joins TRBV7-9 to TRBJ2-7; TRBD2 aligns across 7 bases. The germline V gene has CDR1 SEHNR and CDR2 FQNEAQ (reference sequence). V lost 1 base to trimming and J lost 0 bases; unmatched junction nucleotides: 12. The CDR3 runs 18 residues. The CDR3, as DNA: TGTGCCAGCAGCTTAGAGGTCTTGTTAGCGGGCTCCTCCTACGAGCAGTACTTC. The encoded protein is CASSLEVLLAGSSYEQYF.

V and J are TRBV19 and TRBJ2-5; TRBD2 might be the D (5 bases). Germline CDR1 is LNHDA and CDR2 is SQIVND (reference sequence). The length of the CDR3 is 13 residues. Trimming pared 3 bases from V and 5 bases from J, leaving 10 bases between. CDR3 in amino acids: CASSIKGGETQYF. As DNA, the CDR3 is TGTGCCAGTAGTATCAAGGGCGGGGAGACCCAGTACTTC. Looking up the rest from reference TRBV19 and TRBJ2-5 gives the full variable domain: DGGITQSPKYLFRKEGQNVTLSCEQNLNHDAMYWYRQDPGQGLRLIYYSQIVNDFQKGDIAEGYSVSREKKESFPLTVTSAQKNPTAFYLCASSIKGGETQYFGPGTRLLVL.

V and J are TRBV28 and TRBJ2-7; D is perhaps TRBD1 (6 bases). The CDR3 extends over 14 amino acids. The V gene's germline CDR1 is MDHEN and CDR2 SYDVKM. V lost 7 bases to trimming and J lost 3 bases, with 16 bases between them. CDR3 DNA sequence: TGTGCCAGCACTGGTTGGGGGACAATCTACGAGCAGTACTTC. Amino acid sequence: CASTGWGTIYEQYF.

This CDR3 is CASSTTLTGASAEQYF. For the CDR3, the DNA is TGCGCCAGCAGCACCACACTGACAGGGGCGTCTGCCGAGCAGTACTTC. The chain employs TRBV5-1 and TRBJ2-7; 8 bases fit TRBD1. Per the germline V gene, CDR1 is SGHRS and CDR2 is YFSETQ. J lost 6 bases, V lost 4 bases, and 15 bases had no gene match. The CDR3 is made up of 16 amino acids.

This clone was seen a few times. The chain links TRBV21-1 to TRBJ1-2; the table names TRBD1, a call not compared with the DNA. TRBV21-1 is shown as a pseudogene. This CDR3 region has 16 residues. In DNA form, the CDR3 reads TGTGCCAGCAGCAAAGCCTGGGGCGGCGCAGACTATGGCTACACCTTC. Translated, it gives CASSKAWGGADYGYTF.

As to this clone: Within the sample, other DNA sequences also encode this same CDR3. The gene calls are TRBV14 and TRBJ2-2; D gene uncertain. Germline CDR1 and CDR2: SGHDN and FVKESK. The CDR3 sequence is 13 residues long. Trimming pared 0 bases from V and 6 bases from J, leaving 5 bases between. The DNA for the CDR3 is TGTGCCAGCAGCCAAGATGTATCCGGGGAGCTGTTTTTT. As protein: CASSQDVSGELFF.

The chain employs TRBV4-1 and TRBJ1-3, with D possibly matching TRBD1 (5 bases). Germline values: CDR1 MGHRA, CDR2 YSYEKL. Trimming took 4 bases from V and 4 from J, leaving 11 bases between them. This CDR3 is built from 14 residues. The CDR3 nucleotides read TGCGCCAGCAGCCCGACAGTCCCGGGAAACACCATATATTTT. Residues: CASSPTVPGNTIYF.

This CDR3 is CASSLLLGLGLYSYEQYF. CDR3 DNA sequence: TGTGCCAGCAGCTTACTCCTGGGACTAGGGTTATATTCCTACGAGCAGTACTTC. The genes are TRBV7-2 and TRBJ2-7; 8 nucleotides agree with TRBD2. The CDR3 contains 18 residues. The germline V gene encodes CDR1 SGHTA and CDR2 FQGNSA. The V segment lost 2 bases and the J segment 1 base; nucleotides outside the gene matches: 13.

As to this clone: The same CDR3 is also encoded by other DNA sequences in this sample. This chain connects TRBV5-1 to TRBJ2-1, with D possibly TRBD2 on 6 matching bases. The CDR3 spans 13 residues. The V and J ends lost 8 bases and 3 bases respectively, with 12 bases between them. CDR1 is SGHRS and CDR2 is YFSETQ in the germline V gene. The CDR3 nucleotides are TGCGCCAGTATGGGGCGGGGCTACAATGAGCAGTTCTTC. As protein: CASMGRGYNEQFF.

In DNA form, the CDR3 reads TGTGCCAGCAGCAAAGGAGGGACTAGCGGGAGGGGAGACACCGGGGAGCTGTTTTTT. Translation gives CASSKGGTSGRGDTGELFF. This rearrangement joins TRBV21-1 to TRBJ2-2; the D call TRBD2 from the table was never checked on the DNA. TRBV21-1 counts as a pseudogene. This CDR3 spans 19 amino acids.